This T cell receptor (beta chain) was identified in a study of shared clonotypes between healthy human individuals. The table came from immunoSEQ multiplex PCR; TCRdb's copy has only in-frame clones and leaves some out. The sample contains some 1,400,000 clones, 95% to 97% of which appear only once. V shed 8 bases and J shed 1 base, with 11 bases lying between them. Germline assignment: CDR1 MNHEY and CDR2 SMNVEV (reference sequence). CDR3 length: 13 residues. In the case of this clone: Its antigen remains unidentified.

Study findings and constraints: Although depth was large, rarefaction showed that sequencing of the sorted subsets was incomplete. Clonotypes that were shared across a handful of donors made up roughly 5% of naive CD4 clonotypes. Limitation of the genetic and exposure-history diversity represented came from the few donors.

The J gene is TRBJ2-5, the V gene TRBV27, with a weak D call TRBD2 (5 bases). Sequencing was done on a sample of naive CD4+ T cells sorted from blood. Regarding subset: CD45RA+ positively selected. This TCR was recovered from a man younger than 45 in good health. The CDR3 is CASGERTQETQYF. As DNA, the CDR3 is TGTGCCAGCGGCGAGCGGACCCAAGAGACCCAGTACTTC.